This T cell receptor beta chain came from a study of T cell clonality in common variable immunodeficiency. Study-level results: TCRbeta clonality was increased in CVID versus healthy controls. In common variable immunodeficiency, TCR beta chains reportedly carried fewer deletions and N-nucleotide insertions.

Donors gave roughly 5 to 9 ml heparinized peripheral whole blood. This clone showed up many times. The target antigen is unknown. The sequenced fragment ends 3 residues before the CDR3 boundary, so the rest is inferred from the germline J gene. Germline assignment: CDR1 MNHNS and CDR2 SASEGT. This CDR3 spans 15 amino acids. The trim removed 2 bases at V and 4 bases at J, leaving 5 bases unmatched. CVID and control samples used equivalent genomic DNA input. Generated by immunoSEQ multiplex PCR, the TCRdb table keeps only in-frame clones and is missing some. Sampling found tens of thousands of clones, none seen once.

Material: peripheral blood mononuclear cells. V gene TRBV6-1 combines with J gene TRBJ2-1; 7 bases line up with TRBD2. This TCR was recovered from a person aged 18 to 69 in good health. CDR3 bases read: TGTGCCAGCAGTGAACGGCGGGAGATGTACAATGAG. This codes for CASSERREMYNE. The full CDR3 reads CASSERREMYNEQFF.